This T cell receptor beta chain was captured by sequencing in a study of T cells in Graves' hyperthyroidism and ophthalmopathy. As to this clonotype: Antigen specificity is unknown.

General study results and limits: Ophthalmopathy was separated from stable hyperthyroidism by a 13 V-J model. Most expanded thyroid clonotypes above 0.001 recurred in blood.

Stability of Graves' hyperthyroidism was defined as absent ophthalmopathy progression within 18 months. Among the patients, aged 18 to 65, hyperthyroidism was newly diagnosed and had lasted under 2 months. V was pared by 6 bases and J by 9 bases, with 6 bases of the junction left unmatched. The length of the CDR3 is 12 residues. Per germline, CDR1 DFQATT and CDR2 SNEGSKA (reference sequence). Amplified TCR beta CDR3 regions derived from RNA transcripts. HTBI primers were the set used in a first-round RT-PCR of the TCR CDR3. TCRdb called the multiplex PCR reads again in MiXCR, with one record for every CDR3 protein. The table shows 530,000 or so distinct CDR3 sequences, with just over 45% occurring only once.

This TCR was sampled from a woman under 30 with Graves' hyperthyroidism. The sample was peripheral blood or thyroid tissue (not recorded which). This chain links TRBV20-1 with TRBJ2-1, with 9 bases matching TRBD1. CDR3 sequence reads: CSARTGEGEQFF. CDR3 DNA: TGCAGTGCAAGGACAGGGGAGGGTGAGCAGTTCTTC.